The next 16 T cell receptor beta chains were all read from a single sample in a study of T cell repertoires in cytomegalovirus infection. One entry per CDR3 protein, called by TCRdb with MiXCR from the reads. The data show fewer than 400,000 distinct CDR3 sequences, about a sixth seen once. The sequencing sample was made of PBMCs. All receptors derive from a human donor in good health (CMV status not recorded). Some clones in this sample may be carry-over from other donors' samples.

This clonotype was picked up a small number of times. The chain employs TRBV10-3 and TRBJ2-1, with D perhaps TRBD1 or TRBD2 (5 bases each). Germline assignment: CDR1 ENHRY and CDR2 SYGVKD. V was trimmed by 9 bases and J by 4 bases, leaving 22 bases between them. This CDR3 spans 16 amino acids. This CDR3 is CAIGDAGEGRYNEQFF. The CDR3 DNA reads as TGTGCCATTGGGGACGCTGGTGAGGGAAGGTACAATGAGCAGTTCTTC.

This clonotype was counted at least ten times. The chain couples TRBV7-2 to TRBJ2-7; D unclear. Germline V gene data show CDR1 as SGHTA and CDR2 as FQGNSA. CDR3 length: 14 residues. Trimming stripped 1 base from V and 3 bases from J, with 10 bases between. The DNA of the CDR3 is TGTGCCAGCAGCTTAGGGCAGAACCTCTACGAGCAGTACTTC. It is translated as CASSLGQNLYEQYF.

Many counts were recorded for this clonotype. The chain is built from TRBV11-2 and TRBJ2-5, with D tentatively TRBD2 (6 bases). V shed 1 base and J shed 5 bases, with 14 bases lying between them. CDR1 and CDR2 from the germline V gene are SGHAT and FQNNGV. This CDR3 has 15 amino acids. The chain's CDR3 is CASSLVLGGAETQYF. The CDR3 nucleotides are TGTGCCAGCAGCTTAGTTCTGGGAGGAGCGGAGACCCAGTACTTC.

This clonotype was observed a handful of times. The chain employs TRBV24-1 and TRBJ1-1; D not certain. V lost 4 bases, J lost 10 bases, and 12 bases lay in between. Germline V gives CDR1 KGHDR, CDR2 SFDVKD. The CDR3 has 12 amino acids. The CDR3 nucleotides read TGTGCCACCAGTGACGCCGGTTTAAGAGCTTTCTTT. The encoded protein is CATSDAGLRAFF.

The chain has TRBV5-1 and TRBJ2-3; D unresolved. Trimming left V 4 bases short and J 2 bases short, with 5 bases between. The CDR3 runs 12 residues. The germline V gene has CDR1 SGHRS and CDR2 YFSETQ. The CDR3 nucleotides read TGCGCCAGCAGCCAATTCACAGATACGCAGTATTTT. Translation gives CASSQFTDTQYF.

This chain links TRBV7-9 with TRBJ2-1; 9 bases align to TRBD2. Per germline, CDR1 SEHNR and CDR2 FQNEAQ (reference sequence). Trimming cost V 5 bases and J 3 bases; bases outside gene matches: 8. This CDR3 contains 16 residues. CDR3 region: CASSKTGTSFYNEQFF. In DNA, the CDR3 is TGTGCCAGCAGCAAGACCGGGACTAGCTTCTACAATGAGCAGTTCTTC. Drawing the rest from reference TRBV7-9 and TRBJ2-1, the complete variable domain is DTGVSQNPRHKITKRGQNVTFRCDPISEHNRLYWYRQTLGQGPEFLTYFQNEAQLEKSRLLSDRFSAERPKGSFSTLEIQRTEQGDSAMYLCASSKTGTSFYNEQFFGPGTRLTVL.

This sequence joins TRBV10-3 and TRBJ1-1, with D possibly being TRBD1 (5 bases). This CDR3 region has 13 residues. V dropped 6 bases and J dropped 1 base, with 9 bases sitting between them. Germline CDR1 and CDR2: ENHRY and SYGVKD. The CDR3, as DNA: TGTGCCATCAGCTTGACAGAGAACACTGAAGCTTTCTTT. The encoded protein is CAISLTENTEAFF.

The chain joins TRBV12-3 or TRBV12-4 to TRBJ2-1; 7 bases line up with TRBD1. V lost 6 bases, J lost 9 bases, and 11 bases stayed unmatched. CDR3 length: 14 residues. CDR3 amino acids: CASRGQRLRAEQFF. In DNA form, the CDR3 reads TGTGCCAGCAGGGGACAGAGGTTACGGGCTGAGCAGTTCTTC.

J is TRBJ2-7 and V is TRBV7-9, with a possible D match to TRBD1 (6 bases). The CDR3 sequence is 14 residues long. V was clipped by 7 bases and J by 1 base, with 14 bases between them. From germline, CDR1 is SEHNR and CDR2 FQNEAQ (reference sequence). The CDR3 loop reads CASNDQGPSYEQYF. The CDR3 DNA reads TGTGCCAGCAACGATCAGGGGCCGTCCTACGAGCAGTACTTC. The entire variable domain, with the rest obtained from reference TRBV7-9 and TRBJ2-7, is as follows: DTGVSQNPRHKITKRGQNVTFRCDPISEHNRLYWYRQTLGQGPEFLTYFQNEAQLEKSRLLSDRFSAERPKGSFSTLEIQRTEQGDSAMYLCASNDQGPSYEQYFGPGTRLTVT.

This sequence joins TRBV19 and TRBJ2-4; TRBD1 matches at 8 bases. V gave up 6 bases and J gave up 7 bases; unmatched junction bases: 5. The CDR3 has 13 residues. CDR1 and CDR2 (germline): LNHDA, SQIVND (reference sequence). The CDR3 nucleotides are TGTGCCAGTAGCGACAGGGGTACGAACATTCAGTACTTC. It specifies CASSDRGTNIQYF.

The chain joins TRBV7-6 to TRBJ2-1, with 9 positions matching TRBD2. V lost 1 base, J lost 6 bases, and 4 bases stayed unmatched. This CDR3 has 15 amino acids. Germline V gene sequence: CDR1 SGHVS, CDR2 FNYEAQ. CDR3 region: CASSLVAGVLNEQFF. Here the CDR3 DNA reads TGTGCCAGCAGCTTAGTAGCGGGAGTTCTCAATGAGCAGTTCTTC.

This chain connects TRBV7-2 to TRBJ2-7, with 7 bases identical to TRBD1. The CDR3 length is 15 residues. Germline loops: CDR1 SGHTA, CDR2 FQGNSA. V dropped 3 bases and J dropped 4; count of bases not matched to a gene: 9. The CDR3 region has the DNA TGTGCCAGCAGCTTTGCCGGGACAGCAAATTACGAGCAGTACTTC. It translates to CASSFAGTANYEQYF.

This chain joins TRBV5-1 and TRBJ1-1; TRBD1 matches at 8 bases. The CDR3 consists of 16 residues. Germline loops: CDR1 SGHRS, CDR2 YFSETQ. V lost 0 bases to trimming and J lost 1 base; unmatched junction nucleotides: 5. Written as DNA, the CDR3 is TGCGCCAGCAGCTTGGGCGGACAGGGTGGGAACACTGAAGCTTTCTTT. Its translation: CASSLGGQGGNTEAFF. Drawing the rest from reference TRBV5-1 and TRBJ1-1, the complete variable domain is KAGVTQTPRYLIKTRGQQVTLSCSPISGHRSVSWYQQTPGQGLQFLFEYFSETQRNKGNFPGRFSGRQFSNSRSEMNVSTLELGDSALYLCASSLGGQGGNTEAFFGQGTRLTVV.

V is TRBV30 and J is TRBJ2-3, with 7 positions matching TRBD1. The CDR3 is 15 residues long. Germline lookup yields CDR1 GTSNPN and CDR2 SVGIG (reference sequence). With 4 bases clipped from V and 4 bases from J, the junction kept 11 bases outside the gene matches. The CDR3 region is CAWNVGGRVADTQYF. CDR3 coding DNA: TGTGCCTGGAACGTAGGGGGCAGGGTGGCAGATACGCAGTATTTT.

This clonotype was seen many times. The chain carries TRBV7-8 and TRBJ2-3, with 12 nucleotides matching TRBD1. Unmatched junction bases numbered 10, after V lost 6 bases and J lost 3 bases. CDR1 is SGHVS and CDR2 is FQNEAQ in the germline V gene. The CDR3 spans 17 residues. The CDR3 coding sequence is TGTGCCAGCAGACATGACCGGGACAGGGGGCGAACAGATACGCAGTATTTT. The encoded protein is CASRHDRDRGRTDTQYF.

There are a few counts of this clonotype. This chain connects TRBV6-1 to TRBJ2-3, with 15 bases identical to TRBD2. Germline CDR1 MNHNS, CDR2 SASEGT. The CDR3 extends over 16 amino acids. Trimming removed 6 bases from V and 4 bases from J; junction bases left unmatched: 5. CDR3 sequence (DNA): TGTGCCAGCAGCCCGGGACTAGCGGGAGGTGCAGATACGCAGTATTTT. Encoded protein: CASSPGLAGGADTQYF.